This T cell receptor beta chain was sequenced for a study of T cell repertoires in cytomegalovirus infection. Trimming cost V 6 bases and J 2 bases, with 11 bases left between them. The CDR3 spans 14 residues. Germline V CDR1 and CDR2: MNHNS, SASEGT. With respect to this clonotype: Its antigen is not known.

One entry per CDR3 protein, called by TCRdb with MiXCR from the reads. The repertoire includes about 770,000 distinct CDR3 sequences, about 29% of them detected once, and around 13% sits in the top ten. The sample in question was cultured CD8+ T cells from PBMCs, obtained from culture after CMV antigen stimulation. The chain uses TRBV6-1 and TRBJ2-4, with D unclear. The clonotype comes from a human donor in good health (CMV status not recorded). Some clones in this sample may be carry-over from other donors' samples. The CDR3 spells CASSPLGTKNIQYF. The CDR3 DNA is TGTGCCAGCAGCCCACTTGGGACCAAAAACATTCAGTACTTC.